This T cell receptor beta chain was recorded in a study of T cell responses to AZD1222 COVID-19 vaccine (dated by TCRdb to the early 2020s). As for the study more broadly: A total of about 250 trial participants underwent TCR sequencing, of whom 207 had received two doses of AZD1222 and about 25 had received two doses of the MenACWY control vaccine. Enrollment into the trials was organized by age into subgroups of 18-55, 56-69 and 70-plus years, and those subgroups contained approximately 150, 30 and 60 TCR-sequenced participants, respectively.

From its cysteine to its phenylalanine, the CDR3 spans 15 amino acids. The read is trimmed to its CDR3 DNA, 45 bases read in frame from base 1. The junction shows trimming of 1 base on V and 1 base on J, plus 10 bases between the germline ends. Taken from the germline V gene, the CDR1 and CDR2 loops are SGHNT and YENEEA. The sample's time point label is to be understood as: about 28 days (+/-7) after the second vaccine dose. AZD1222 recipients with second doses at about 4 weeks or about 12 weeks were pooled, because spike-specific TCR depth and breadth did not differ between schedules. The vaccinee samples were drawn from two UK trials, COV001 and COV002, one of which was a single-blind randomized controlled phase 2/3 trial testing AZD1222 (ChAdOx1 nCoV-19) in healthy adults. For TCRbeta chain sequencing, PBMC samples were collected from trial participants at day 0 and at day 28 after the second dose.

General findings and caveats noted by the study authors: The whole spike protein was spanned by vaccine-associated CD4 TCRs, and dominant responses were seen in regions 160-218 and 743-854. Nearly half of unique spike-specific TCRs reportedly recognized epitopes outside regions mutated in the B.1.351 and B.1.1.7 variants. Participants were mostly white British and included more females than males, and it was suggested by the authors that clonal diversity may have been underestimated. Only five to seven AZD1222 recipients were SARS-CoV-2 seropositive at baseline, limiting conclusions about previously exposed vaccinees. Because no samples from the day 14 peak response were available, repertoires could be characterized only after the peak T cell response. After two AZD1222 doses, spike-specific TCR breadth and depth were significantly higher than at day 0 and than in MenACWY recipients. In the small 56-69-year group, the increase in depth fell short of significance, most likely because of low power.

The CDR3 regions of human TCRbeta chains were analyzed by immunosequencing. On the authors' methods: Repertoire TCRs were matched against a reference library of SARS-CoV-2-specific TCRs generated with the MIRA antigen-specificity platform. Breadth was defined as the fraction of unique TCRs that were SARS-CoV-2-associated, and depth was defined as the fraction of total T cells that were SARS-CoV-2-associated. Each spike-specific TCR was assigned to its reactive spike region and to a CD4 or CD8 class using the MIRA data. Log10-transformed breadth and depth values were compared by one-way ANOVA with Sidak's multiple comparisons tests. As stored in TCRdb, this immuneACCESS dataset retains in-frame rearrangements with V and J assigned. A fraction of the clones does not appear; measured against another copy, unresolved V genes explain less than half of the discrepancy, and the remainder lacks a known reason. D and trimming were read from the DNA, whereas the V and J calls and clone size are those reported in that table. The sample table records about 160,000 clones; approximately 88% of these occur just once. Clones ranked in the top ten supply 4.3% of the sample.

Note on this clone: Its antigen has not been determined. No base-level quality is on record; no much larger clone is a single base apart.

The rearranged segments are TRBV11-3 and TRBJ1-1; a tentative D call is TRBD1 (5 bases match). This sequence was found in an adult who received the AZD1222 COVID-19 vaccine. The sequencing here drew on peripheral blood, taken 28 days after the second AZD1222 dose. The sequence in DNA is TGTGCCAGCAGCTTAGGTCAGGGAGAGAACACTGAAGCTTTCTTT. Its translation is CASSLGQGENTEAFF. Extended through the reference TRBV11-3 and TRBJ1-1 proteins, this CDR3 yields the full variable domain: EAGVVQSPRYKIIEKKQPVAFWCNPISGHNTLYWYLQNLGQGPELLIRYENEEAVDDSQLPKDRFSAERLKGVDSTLKIQPAELGDSAVYLCASSLGQGENTEAFFGQGTRLTVV.